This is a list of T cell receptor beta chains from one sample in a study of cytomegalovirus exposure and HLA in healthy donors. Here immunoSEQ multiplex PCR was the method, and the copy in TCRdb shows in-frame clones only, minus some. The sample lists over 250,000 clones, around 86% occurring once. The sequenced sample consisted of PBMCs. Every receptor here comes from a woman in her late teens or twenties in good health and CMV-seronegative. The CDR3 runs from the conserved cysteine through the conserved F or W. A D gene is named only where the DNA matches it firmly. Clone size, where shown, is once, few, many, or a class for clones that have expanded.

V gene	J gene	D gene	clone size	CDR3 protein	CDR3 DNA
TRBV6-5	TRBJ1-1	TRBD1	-	CASSYSTGGMNTEAFF	TGTGCCAGCAGTTACTCCACAGGGGGCATGAACACTGAAGCTTTCTTT
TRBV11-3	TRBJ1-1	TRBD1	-	CASSFYRDRAPEAFF	TGTGCCAGCAGCTTTTACCGGGACAGGGCGCCTGAAGCTTTCTTT
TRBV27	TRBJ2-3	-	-	CASSPQGRERTQYF	TGTGCCAGCAGTCCCCAAGGGCGGGAACGCACGCAGTATTTT
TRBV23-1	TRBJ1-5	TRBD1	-	CASSHHGQGVQPQHF	TGCGCCAGCAGTCATCACGGCCAGGGGGTTCAGCCCCAGCATTTT
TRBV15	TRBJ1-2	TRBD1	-	CATRGQVGVYGYTF	TGTGCCACTAGGGGACAGGTCGGGGTATATGGCTACACCTTC
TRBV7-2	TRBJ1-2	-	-	CASSHPGTNYGYTF	TGTGCCAGCAGCCACCCCGGGACAAACTATGGCTACACCTTC
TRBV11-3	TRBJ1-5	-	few	CASSLDGSNQPQHF	TGTGCCAGCAGTCTCGACGGGAGCAATCAGCCCCAGCATTTT
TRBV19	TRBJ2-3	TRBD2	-	CASSILGTSGLYGTDTQYF	TGTGCCAGTAGTATTCTAGGGACTAGCGGGCTCTATGGGACAGATACGCAGTATTTT
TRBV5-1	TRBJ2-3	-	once	CASSLVVESQYF	TGCGCCAGCAGCTTGGTAGTGGAGTCGCAGTATTTT
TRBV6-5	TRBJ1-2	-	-	CASSYSPGDNYGYTF	TGTGCCAGCAGTTACTCTCCGGGGGACAACTATGGCTACACCTTC
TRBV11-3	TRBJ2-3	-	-	CASSFPDYGTDTQYF	TGTGCCAGCAGCTTTCCGGACTATGGCACAGATACGCAGTATTTT
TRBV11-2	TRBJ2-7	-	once	CASSSRTSSYEQYF	TGTGCCAGCAGCTCACGGACATCCTCCTACGAGCAGTACTTC
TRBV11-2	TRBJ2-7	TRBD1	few	CASSYGQGAYEQYF	TGTGCCAGCAGCTACGGACAGGGAGCCTACGAGCAGTACTTC
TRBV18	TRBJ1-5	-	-	CASSVTGTNNNQPQHF	TGTGCCAGCTCAGTTACTGGGACAAACAACAATCAGCCCCAGCATTTT
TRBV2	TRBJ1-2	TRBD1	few	CASRETGAYYGYTF	TGTGCCAGCAGAGAGACAGGGGCGTATTATGGCTACACCTTC
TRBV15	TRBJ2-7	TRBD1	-	CATSGRQGAGEQYF	TGTGCCACCAGCGGGAGACAGGGGGCGGGGGAGCAGTACTTC
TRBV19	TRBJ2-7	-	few	CASSGRGHYEQYF	TGTGCCAGTAGCGGGCGGGGCCACTACGAGCAGTACTTC
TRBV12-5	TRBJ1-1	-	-	CASGLVEGTEAFF	TGTGCTAGTGGTTTGGTAGAGGGCACTGAAGCTTTCTTT
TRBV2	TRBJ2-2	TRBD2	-	CASWGTSGRNTGELFF	TGTGCCAGCTGGGGGACTAGCGGGAGGAACACCGGGGAGCTGTTTTTT
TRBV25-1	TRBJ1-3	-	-	CASSDPGTGNTIYF	TGTGCCAGCAGTGACCCGGGGACTGGAAACACCATATATTTT
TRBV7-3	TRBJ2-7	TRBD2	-	CASSSSGGGPSEQYF	TGTGCCAGCAGCTCCTCCGGGGGGGGCCCCTCCGAGCAGTACTTC
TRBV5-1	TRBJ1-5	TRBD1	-	CARLDTGQWVSRNQPQHF	TGCGCCAGGCTCGACACGGGACAGTGGGTAAGTCGGAATCAGCCCCAGCATTTT
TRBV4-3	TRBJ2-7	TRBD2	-	CASSQDLASGVLSYEQYF	TGCGCCAGCAGCCAAGATCTAGCTAGCGGGGTCCTCTCCTACGAGCAGTACTTC
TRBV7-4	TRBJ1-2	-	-	CASKKSGGYTF	TGTGCCAGCAAGAAGTCGGGTGGCTACACCTTC
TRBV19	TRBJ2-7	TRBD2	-	CASSSRTSGTSYEQYF	TGTGCCAGTAGTTCCCGGACTAGCGGGACCTCCTACGAGCAGTACTTC
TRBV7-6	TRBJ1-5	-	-	CASSSGEGHQPQHF	TGTGCCAGCAGCTCAGGGGAGGGCCATCAGCCCCAGCATTTT
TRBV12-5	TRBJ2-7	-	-	CASGLGGRREQYF	TGTGCTAGTGGTTTGGGAGGGAGACGCGAGCAGTACTTC
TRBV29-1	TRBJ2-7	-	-	CSVEDGEGYGEQYF	TGCAGCGTTGAAGATGGAGAGGGATATGGCGAGCAGTACTTC
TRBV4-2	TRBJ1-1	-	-	CASSPSGGVNTEAFF	TGTGCCAGCAGCCCGTCTGGGGGGGTGAACACTGAAGCTTTCTTT
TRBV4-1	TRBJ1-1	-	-	CASSQPFYRAQTEAFF	TGCGCCAGCAGCCAACCATTTTACAGAGCACAGACTGAAGCTTTCTTT
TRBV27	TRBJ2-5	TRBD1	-	CASSLSPGTGQETQYF	TGTGCCAGCAGTTTATCCCCGGGGACAGGGCAAGAGACCCAGTACTTC
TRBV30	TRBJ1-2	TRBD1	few	CAWRTGAGYGYTF	TGTGCCTGGCGGACAGGGGCCGGCTATGGCTACACCTTC
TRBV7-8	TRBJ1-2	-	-	CASNGGDGYTF	TGTGCCAGCAACGGAGGGGACGGCTACACCTTC
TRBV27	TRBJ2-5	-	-	CASSLSRDQETQYF	TGTGCCAGCAGTTTATCTCGGGACCAAGAGACCCAGTACTTC
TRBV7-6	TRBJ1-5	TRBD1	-	CASSLDPGQGYQPQHF	TGTGCCAGCAGCTTAGATCCGGGACAGGGCTATCAGCCCCAGCATTTT
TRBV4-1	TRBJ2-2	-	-	CASSQTYNTGELFF	TGCGCCAGCAGCCAAACATATAACACCGGGGAGCTGTTTTTT
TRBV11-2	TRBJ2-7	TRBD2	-	CASRKLAGGYEQYF	TGTGCCAGCAGGAAACTAGCGGGGGGTTACGAGCAGTACTTC
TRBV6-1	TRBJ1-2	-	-	CASSERRGNGYTF	TGTGCCAGCAGTGAAAGGAGAGGGAATGGCTACACCTTC
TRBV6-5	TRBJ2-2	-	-	CASRKRDGGTGELFF	TGTGCCAGCAGAAAGAGGGACGGGGGCACCGGGGAGCTGTTTTTT
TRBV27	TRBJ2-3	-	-	CASSWGDSSTDTQYF	TGTGCCAGCAGTTGGGGGGACAGTAGCACAGATACGCAGTATTTT
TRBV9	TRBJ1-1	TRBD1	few	CASSTRTGSTEAFF	TGTGCCAGCAGCACGAGGACAGGGAGCACTGAAGCTTTCTTT
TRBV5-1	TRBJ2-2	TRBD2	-	CASSPRLGGGASGELFF	TGCGCCAGCAGCCCCCGGCTGGGCGGGGGGGCGTCGGGGGAGCTGTTTTTT
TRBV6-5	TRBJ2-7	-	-	CASSYSGVNGYEQYF	TGTGCCAGCAGTTACTCAGGGGTAAACGGCTACGAGCAGTACTTC
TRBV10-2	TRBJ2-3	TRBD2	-	CASRAGGPLDTQYF	TGCGCCAGCAGGGCGGGAGGGCCGTTAGATACGCAGTATTTT
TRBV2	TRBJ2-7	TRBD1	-	CASKPGQGPYEQYF	TGTGCCAGCAAGCCGGGACAGGGTCCCTACGAGCAGTACTTC
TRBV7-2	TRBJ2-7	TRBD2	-	CASSLEGLEAYEQYF	TGTGCCAGCAGCTTAGAAGGACTAGAGGCCTACGAGCAGTACTTC
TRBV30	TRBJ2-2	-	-	CAWSPLYYSGELFF	TGTGCCTGGAGTCCTCTATATTACTCCGGGGAGCTGTTTTTT
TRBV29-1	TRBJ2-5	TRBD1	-	CSVVDRGETQYF	TGCAGCGTTGTTGACAGGGGGGAGACCCAGTACTTC
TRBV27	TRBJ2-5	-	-	CASSPRQEGPWAQETQYF	TGTGCCAGCAGTCCCCGGCAGGAGGGCCCATGGGCCCAAGAGACCCAGTACTTC
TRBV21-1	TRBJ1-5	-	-	CASSKGRLGDYSNQPQHF	TGTGCCAGCAGCAAAGGCCGGTTAGGGGACTATAGCAATCAGCCCCAGCATTTT
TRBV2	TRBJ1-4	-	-	CASSSQGEKLFF	TGTGCCAGCAGTTCCCAGGGGGAAAAACTGTTTTTT